This record looks at one TCR beta chain sequence and its context. Measured with immunoSEQ multiplex PCR; TCRdb has only the in-frame clones, and not every one. Here the sample spans 72,000 or so clones, roughly 96% being singletons. The data belong to a study of shared T cell receptors in the human thymus. The sample was thymocytes. This TCR derives from a human donor.

The CDR3 region has the DNA TGTGCCAGCAGCCCAAGAGCTAGCGGGGGGACTAACACCGGGGAGCTGTTTTTT. Residues: CASSPRASGGTNTGELFF. V usage is TRBV9 and J usage is TRBJ2-2, with TRBD2 identical over 11 bases. Germline CDR1 reads SGDLS; CDR2 reads YYNGEE. The CDR3 spans 18 residues. V lost 4 bases, J lost 2 bases, and 10 bases stayed unmatched.